Shown below are 26 T cell receptor beta chains from a single sample sequenced in a study of Tregs in tolerant kidney transplant recipients. Generated by immunoSEQ multiplex PCR, the TCRdb table keeps only in-frame clones and is missing some. Altogether about 240,000 clones are present, 80% to 85% being singletons, with the ten largest covering approximately 0.69%. Sequencing was carried out using CD4+ T cells from blood. Receptors were obtained from a human donor in good health.

This clone turned up a few times. J is TRBJ1-2 and V is TRBV27; D possibly corresponds to TRBD1 (5 bases). Germline V gene lookup returns CDR1 MNHEY and CDR2 SMNVEV (reference sequence). Trimming took off 8 bases at V and 8 bases at J, with 21 bases between the two ends. This CDR3 spans 14 amino acids. CDR3 residues: CASSNHDRIGGYTF. CDR3 sequence (DNA): TGTGCCAGCTCGAACCACGACAGAATTGGAGGCTACACCTTC.

With regard to this clone: One junction end does not reproduce the germline sequence, and a read error may be involved. The rearrangement uses TRBV7-7 and TRBJ2-5, with TRBD2 identical over 9 bases. The CDR3 sequence is 16 residues long. Germline V gene sequence: CDR1 SSHAT, CDR2 FNYEAQ (reference sequence). The CDR3 nucleotides read TGTGCTAGCAGCTTAGGTCCAGCGGGGGGCCAAGAGACCCAGTACTTC. Translation: CASSLGPAGGQETQYF. The full variable domain, in which reference TRBV7-7 and TRBJ2-5 provide the parts outside the CDR3, is GAGVSQSPRYKVTKRGQDVTLRCDPISSHATLYWYQQALGQGPEFLTYFNYEAQPDKSGLPSDRFSAERPEGSISTLTIQRTEQRDSAMYRCASSLGPAGGQETQYFGPGTRLLVL.

The chain employs TRBV27 and TRBJ1-1, with D perhaps matching TRBD1 (6 bases). Germline V gene sequence: CDR1 MNHEY, CDR2 SMNVEV (reference sequence). CDR3 size: 13 residues. V was pared by 6 bases and J by 3 bases, with 11 bases between. The CDR3 is CASRGGTYTEAFF. The CDR3 nucleotides are TGTGCCAGCAGGGGTGGGACATACACTGAAGCTTTCTTT.

This clone occurred once. The V gene is TRBV30, the J gene TRBJ1-3, with TRBD1 matching over 7 bases. The CDR3 runs 14 residues. Germline V gene sequence: CDR1 GTSNPN, CDR2 SVGIG (reference sequence). The J segment lost 2 bases and the V segment lost 2 bases, leaving 3 bases of the junction unmatched. The CDR3 coding sequence is TGTGCCTGGAGTAAAGGGGGCGCTGGAAACACCATATATTTT. It specifies CAWSKGGAGNTIYF.

V usage is TRBV10-3 and J usage is TRBJ1-5; D remains ambiguous. This CDR3 is built from 13 residues. V gave up 6 bases and J gave up 0 bases, with 6 bases separating them. Germline values: CDR1 ENHRY, CDR2 SYGVKD. The CDR3 protein is CAIRDNSNQPQHF. In nucleotides, the CDR3 is TGTGCCATCAGGGATAATAGCAATCAGCCCCAGCATTTT.

This clone was recorded a few times. The chain links TRBV4-2 to TRBJ1-2, with 7 bases that match TRBD1. The V gene end was trimmed by 5 bases and the J gene end by 4 bases; junction bases not matched to a gene: 7. This CDR3 is built from 14 residues. Germline V CDR1 and CDR2: LGHNA, YNFKEQ. CDR3 DNA: TGTGCCAGCAGCGACCCAGGGGGTGGCTATGGCTACACCTTC. It specifies CASSDPGGGYGYTF.

The rearrangement links TRBV29-1 to TRBJ1-1, with 7 bases that match TRBD1. The CDR3 has 12 amino acids. V lost 7 bases, J lost 5 bases, and 7 bases stayed unmatched. CDR1 and CDR2 from the germline V gene are SQVTM and ANQGSEA. This chain's CDR3 is CSASPRGTEAFF. The CDR3 DNA follows: TGCAGCGCCTCTCCCAGGGGGACTGAAGCTTTCTTT.

This chain uses TRBV5-6 with TRBJ2-5, with 7 bases identical to TRBD1. V shed 4 bases and J 5 bases; nucleotides not matched to a gene: 8. Looked up from germline, CDR1 is SGHDT and CDR2 is YYEEEE. This CDR3 is built from 14 residues. The CDR3 sequence: CASSGTGVGETQYF. The CDR3 DNA follows: TGTGCCAGCAGCGGTACAGGGGTCGGGGAGACCCAGTACTTC. Supplemented by reference TRBV5-6 and TRBJ2-5, the full variable domain reads DAGVTQSPTHLIKTRGQQVTLRCSPKSGHDTVSWYQQALGQGPQFIFQYYEEEERQRGNFPDRFSGHQFPNYSSELNVNALLLGDSALYLCASSGTGVGETQYFGPGTRLLVL.

In the case of this clone: The same CDR3 also results from other DNA sequences found in this sample. The chain carries TRBV18 and TRBJ2-3; D gene ambiguous. The ends were cut back, 0 bases at V and 1 base at J, with 5 bases in the middle. This CDR3 has 14 amino acids. Germline values: CDR1 KGHSH, CDR2 LQKENI. The CDR3 here is CASSPPGGTDTQYF. In DNA form, the CDR3 reads TGTGCCAGCTCACCACCAGGCGGCACAGATACGCAGTATTTT.

This chain uses TRBV11-2 with TRBJ2-7; 7 positions match TRBD1. With 5 bases clipped from V and 3 bases from J, the junction kept 10 bases outside the gene matches. The CDR3 has 15 amino acids. Germline CDR1 and CDR2: SGHAT and FQNNGV. CDR3 sequence reads: CASSLRDSANYEQYF. CDR3 nucleotide sequence: TGTGCCAGCAGCCTAAGGGACAGTGCGAACTACGAGCAGTACTTC.

DNA for the CDR3: TGTGCCATCAGGCCTACTAGCGACCGTCGGGATGAGCAGTTCTTC. It encodes CAIRPTSDRRDEQFF. The J gene is TRBJ2-1, the V gene TRBV10-3; 7 bases agree with TRBD2. CDR1 is ENHRY and CDR2 is SYGVKD in the germline V gene. The CDR3 contains 15 residues. V trimming: 6 bases; J trimming: 8 bases; junction bases outside the gene matches: 13.

This chain links TRBV6-5 with TRBJ1-3; no clear D. CDR1 and CDR2 from the germline V gene are MNHEY and SVGAGI. Trimming took off 7 bases at V and 2 bases at J, with 15 bases between the two ends. The CDR3 spans 15 residues. The CDR3 nucleotides are TGTGCCAGCAACCCGGGCAGAACACCTGGAAACACCATATATTTT. It codes for CASNPGRTPGNTIYF.

V is TRBV5-5 and J is TRBJ1-5; tentative D call: TRBD1 (5 bases). Trimming removed 5 bases at V and 9 bases at J, with 21 bases between. The CDR3 length is 15 residues. Germline V gives CDR1 SGHKS, CDR2 YYEKEE (reference sequence). CDR3 protein: CASSHSTARIRPQHF. The CDR3 DNA reads TGTGCCAGCAGTCACTCGACAGCGCGGATCCGGCCCCAGCATTTT.

This clone came up once. CDR3 sequence reads: CASSEFGGGHGVTGELFF. DNA for the CDR3: TGTGCCAGCAGTGAATTCGGAGGGGGGCATGGGGTCACCGGGGAGCTGTTTTTT. V and J are TRBV25-1 and TRBJ2-2; tentatively, D is TRBD1 or TRBD2 (6 bases each). Germline CDR1 and CDR2: MGHDK and SYGVNS. The CDR3 length is 18 residues. Trimming cost V 1 base and J 4 bases, with 19 bases left between them.

The chain joins TRBV5-5 to TRBJ2-5, with unresolved D. Per germline, CDR1 SGHKS and CDR2 YYEKEE (reference sequence). The CDR3 totals 15 residues. Trimming cost V 4 bases and J 0 bases, with 13 bases left between them. CDR3 sequence: CASSQANTYQETQYF. In nucleotides, the CDR3 is TGTGCCAGCAGCCAAGCCAACACGTACCAAGAGACCCAGTACTTC.

The chain couples TRBV5-1 to TRBJ2-1; weak D call: TRBD1 (6 bases). With 4 bases removed from V and 6 bases from J, the gap between germline ends came to 11 bases. The length of the CDR3 is 13 residues. Per the germline V gene, CDR1 is SGHRS and CDR2 is YFSETQ. CDR3 amino acids: CASSEGVGNEQFF. The CDR3 bases are TGCGCCAGCAGCGAGGGGGTAGGCAATGAGCAGTTCTTC.

The V gene is TRBV30, the J gene TRBJ1-4; 12 positions agree with TRBD1. V shed 0 bases, J shed 5 bases, and the junction held 4 bases outside the gene matches. Germline V CDR1 and CDR2: GTSNPN, SVGIG (reference sequence). The CDR3 loop spans 16 amino acids. The CDR3 protein is CAWSVGTGGPNEKLFF. The CDR3 nucleotides are TGTGCCTGGAGTGTGGGGACAGGGGGCCCGAATGAAAAACTGTTTTTT.

The rearrangement joins TRBV2 to TRBJ2-7; D perhaps matches TRBD1 (6 bases). V shed 3 bases and J shed 0 bases, with 18 bases lying between them. The CDR3 consists of 17 residues. Germline loops: CDR1 SNHLY, CDR2 FYNNEI. In nucleotides, the CDR3 is TGTGCCAGCAGTGATCCCCTCGGACAGATGAGCTCCTACGAGCAGTACTTC. Its protein product is CASSDPLGQMSSYEQYF.

The chain employs TRBV7-9 and TRBJ1-5; 9 positions agree with TRBD1. The CDR3 spans 17 residues. Per germline, CDR1 SEHNR and CDR2 FQNEAQ (reference sequence). The V and J ends lost 6 bases and 4 bases, in that order; junction bases with no gene match: 13. CDR3 coding DNA: TGTGCCAGCAGTTCGCTTTTGACAGGGGGTGATAATCAGCCCCAGCATTTT. It translates to CASSSLLTGGDNQPQHF.

This CDR3 is CASSFGSSDTQYF. In DNA form, the CDR3 reads TGTGCCAGCAGCTTCGGCAGCTCAGATACGCAGTATTTT. The gene calls are TRBV7-9 and TRBJ2-3, with D uncertain. The CDR3 spans 13 residues. Germline assignment: CDR1 SEHNR and CDR2 FQNEAQ (reference sequence). The V end lost 3 bases, the J end lost 4 bases, and 8 bases lay between the germline ends.

In its sample, this clone was seen once. The V gene is TRBV7-6, the J gene TRBJ2-5; 11 bases agree with TRBD2. The CDR3 sequence is 18 residues long. J gave up 1 base and V 1 base, and 8 bases lay outside the gene matches. Germline CDR1 SGHVS, CDR2 FNYEAQ. As DNA, the CDR3 is TGTGCCAGCAGCTTAGGGGCTAGCGGGAGGCCACGCCAAGAGACCCAGTACTTC. It codes for CASSLGASGRPRQETQYF. Full variable domain (outside the CDR3, taken from reference TRBV7-6 and TRBJ2-5): GAGVSQSPRYKVTKRGQDVALRCDPISGHVSLYWYRQALGQGPEFLTYFNYEAQQDKSGLPNDRFSAERPEGSISTLTIQRTEQRDSAMYRCASSLGASGRPRQETQYFGPGTRLLVL.

The genes are TRBV11-2 and TRBJ2-7, with D possibly TRBD1 on 6 matching bases. V lost 2 bases to trimming and J lost 1 base, with 12 bases between them. The germline CDR1 and CDR2 sequences are SGHAT and FQNNGV. The CDR3 contains 15 residues. The CDR3 region has the DNA TGTGCCAGCAGCTTACTTAGGACAGAATCCTACGAGCAGTACTTC. This translates into CASSLLRTESYEQYF.

The chain has TRBV9 and TRBJ2-3; possible D gene TRBD2, 7 bases. Trimming shortened V by 0 bases and J by 3 bases, and 20 bases separated the two germline ends. The CDR3 extends over 18 amino acids. The germline V gene has CDR1 SGDLS and CDR2 YYNGEE. The CDR3 bases are TGTGCCAGCAGCGTAGAAGGGGGGGGAGTTTCCCCTACAGATACGCAGTATTTT. Encoded protein: CASSVEGGGVSPTDTQYF. Looking up the rest from reference TRBV9 and TRBJ2-3 gives the full variable domain: DSGVTQTPKHLITATGQRVTLRCSPRSGDLSVYWYQQSLDQGLQFLIQYYNGEERAKGNILERFSAQQFPDLHSELNLSSLELGDSALYFCASSVEGGGVSPTDTQYFGPGTRLTVL.

V and J are TRBV10-3 and TRBJ1-1; D unresolved. Germline V gene sequence: CDR1 ENHRY, CDR2 SYGVKD. CDR3 size: 13 residues. The V end was cut by 4 bases, the J end by 0 bases, with 6 bases between. CDR3 region: CAISGDMNTEAFF. The CDR3 nucleotides are TGTGCCATCAGTGGGGATATGAACACTGAAGCTTTCTTT.

J is TRBJ2-5 and V is TRBV10-1; D is possibly TRBD1 or TRBD2 (7 bases each). V gave up 3 bases and J gave up 3 bases, with 17 bases separating them. Germline V gene lookup returns CDR1 WNHNN and CDR2 SYGVQD (reference sequence). The CDR3 length is 16 residues. The CDR3: CASSDRGGRRKETQYF. DNA for the CDR3: TGCGCCAGCAGTGACAGGGGGGGACGCCGAAAAGAGACCCAGTACTTC.

Turning to this clone: Distinct nucleotide sequences in the sample also encode this CDR3. The V gene is TRBV10-1, the J gene TRBJ2-3, with TRBD2 as a possible D gene (5 bases). This CDR3 comprises 18 residues. The V and J ends lost 2 bases and 4 bases respectively, with 22 bases between them. Germline V gene sequence: CDR1 WNHNN, CDR2 SYGVQD (reference sequence). The CDR3 bases are TGCGCCAGCAGTGAGCGTCGGACTGGAAGGACCACCGCAGATACGCAGTATTTT. It specifies CASSERRTGRTTADTQYF.